This paragraph covers one TCR beta chain sequence. These data are taken from a study of blood T cell repertoires in COVID-19. Study overall: Acute and convalescent COVID-19 samples came from the United States, Italy and Spain. Nucleic acid was either cDNA or gDNA, and it came from T cells, B-cell-depleted T cells, or PBMCs.

Germline V gene data show CDR1 as MNHEY and CDR2 as SVGAGI. V was clipped by 7 bases and J by 3 bases; unmatched bases: 11. This CDR3 is 15 amino acids long. In the study's own analysis: Using reference gene primer amplification, nucleated cell counts were estimated. Profiling relied on immunoSEQ multiplex PCR, and the TCRdb table lists in-frame clones only, not all of them. The V and J calls and clone size come from that table; D and trimming were worked out from the DNA. Here the sample spans under 250,000 clones, around 83% being singletons. The sequenced material came from peripheral blood. This receptor was obtained from a man aged 35 to 55 with active or convalescent COVID-19. The chain carries TRBV6-5 and TRBJ2-7; 8 positions agree with TRBD1. CDR3 protein: CASKPGGQGGYEQYF. In nucleotides, the CDR3 is TGTGCCAGCAAGCCGGGCGGACAGGGCGGCTACGAGCAGTACTTC.